A single sample is the source of the 21 T cell receptor beta chains below, sequenced in a study of blood T cells in healthy people across ages. A sample-barcoded 5' primer and a J-beta primer mix were used in a second PCR of roughly 7 to 11 cycles. Via MiXCR, TCRdb re-called the 5' RACE reads, giving one row per CDR3 protein. The table includes about 1.8 million distinct CDR3 sequences, roughly 49% detected once. What was sequenced was blood. Source of these receptors: a woman aged 40 to 55 in good health.

In DNA form, the CDR3 reads TGCGCCAGCAGCTTGGAATCAGGGGGGTCCTACGAGCAGTACTTC. It is translated as CASSLESGGSYEQYF. The rearrangement joins TRBV5-1 to TRBJ2-7, with D perhaps TRBD1 (7 bases). The CDR3 length is 15 residues. Per the germline V gene, CDR1 is SGHRS and CDR2 is YFSETQ. Trimming took off 0 bases at V and 1 base at J, with 11 bases between the two ends. Full variable domain (outside the CDR3, taken from reference TRBV5-1 and TRBJ2-7): KAGVTQTPRYLIKTRGQQVTLSCSPISGHRSVSWYQQTPGQGLQFLFEYFSETQRNKGNFPGRFSGRQFSNSRSEMNVSTLELGDSALYLCASSLESGGSYEQYFGPGTRLTVT.

The chain uses TRBV4-1 and TRBJ1-4; tentatively, D is TRBD1 (6 bases). V lost 4 bases and J lost 11, with 14 bases in between. Germline values: CDR1 MGHRA, CDR2 YSYEKL. The CDR3 covers 13 residues. CDR3 nucleotide sequence: TGCGCCAGCAGCCCCCCCAGGGGTAAGAAACTGTTTTTT. Protein: CASSPPRGKKLFF.

V gene TRBV11-2 combines with J gene TRBJ2-2, with D tentatively TRBD1 or TRBD2 (5 bases each). The CDR3 contains 15 residues. Trimming cost V 5 bases and J 1 base, with 11 bases left between them. Germline loops: CDR1 SGHAT, CDR2 FQNNGV. CDR3 in amino acids: CASSLGTLNTGELFF. In DNA, the CDR3 is TGTGCCAGCAGCCTTGGGACCCTGAACACCGGGGAGCTGTTTTTT.

This clonotype was counted a few times. The chain joins TRBV6-1 to TRBJ2-5; 11 nucleotides align to TRBD1. Germline CDR1 and CDR2: MNHNS and SASEGT. V lost 7 bases, J lost 5 bases, and 3 bases stayed unmatched. The CDR3 runs to 13 residues. DNA for the CDR3: TGTGCCAGCATTAGGACAGGGGGCGAGACCCAGTACTTC. Its protein is CASIRTGGETQYF.

V and J are TRBV27 and TRBJ1-5, with D perhaps matching TRBD1 (6 bases). The CDR3 runs to 16 residues. The germline gives CDR1 MNHEY, CDR2 SMNVEV (reference sequence). Trimming shortened V by 2 bases and J by 3 bases, and 14 bases separated the two germline ends. CDR3 nucleotides: TGTGCCAGCAGTTTACTCACAGGGCCACTCAATCAGCCCCAGCATTTT. Translated, it gives CASSLLTGPLNQPQHF.

This clonotype appeared a few times. V gene TRBV7-2 combines with J gene TRBJ1-4; TRBD1 aligns across 10 bases. The CDR3 totals 17 residues. Per the germline V gene, CDR1 is SGHTA and CDR2 is FQGNSA. J gave up 6 bases and V 5 bases, and 12 bases lay outside the gene matches. CDR3 in amino acids: CASSLVPGQGRYEKLFF. The DNA for the CDR3 is TGTGCCAGCAGCCTAGTCCCGGGACAGGGGAGGTATGAAAAACTGTTTTTT.

The chain links TRBV7-6 to TRBJ2-7, with 11 nucleotides matching TRBD1. The CDR3 is 18 residues long. With 1 base clipped from V and 3 bases from J, the junction kept 11 bases outside the gene matches. Germline values: CDR1 SGHVS, CDR2 FNYEAQ. Here the CDR3 reads CASSLGTGGPRAIYEQYF. In DNA form, the CDR3 reads TGTGCCAGCAGCTTAGGGACAGGGGGCCCCAGAGCCATCTACGAGCAGTACTTC.

This clonotype was observed a few times. The rearrangement joins TRBV10-3 to TRBJ2-7, with 8 bases that match TRBD2. V lost 6 bases and J lost 2; bases outside the gene matches: 6. The CDR3 extends over 14 amino acids. Germline V gives CDR1 ENHRY, CDR2 SYGVKD. As DNA, the CDR3 is TGTGCCATCAGCCCGGGACTAGGAACCTACGAGCAGTACTTC. Translation gives CAISPGLGTYEQYF.

The chain employs TRBV11-2 and TRBJ1-2; D not certain. V gave up 0 bases and J gave up 2 bases, with 10 bases separating them. The V gene's germline CDR1 is SGHAT and CDR2 FQNNGV. This CDR3 is built from 15 residues. CDR3 region: CASSLDWGRNYGYTF. CDR3 in DNA: TGTGCCAGCAGCTTAGATTGGGGAAGGAACTATGGCTACACCTTC.

Comments on this clonotype: With a much larger clone just one base away, this may be a read error. The J gene is TRBJ2-1, the V gene TRBV5-1, with 8 bases aligning to TRBD1. In germline, CDR1 is SGHRS, CDR2 YFSETQ. V gave up 2 bases and J gave up 6 bases; unmatched junction bases: 4. The length of the CDR3 is 14 residues. CDR3 loop: CASSFGTGSNEQFF. The DNA for the CDR3 is TGCGCCAGCAGCTTCGGGACAGGTTCCAATGAGCAGTTCTTC.

There are a few counts of this clonotype. The chain carries TRBV6-5 and TRBJ1-1; D ambiguous. Germline V gene sequence: CDR1 MNHEY, CDR2 SVGAGI. This CDR3 region has 12 residues. Trimming took 6 bases from V and 1 from J, leaving 6 bases between them. The CDR3 nucleotides read TGTGCCAGCAGGGAATGGAACACTGAAGCTTTCTTT. Translated, it gives CASREWNTEAFF.

This clonotype was counted between two and nine times. CDR3 DNA sequence: TGTGCCATCAGAGTGGGGGCTGAAGAGACCCAGTACTTC. Its protein is CAIRVGAEETQYF. The chain recombines TRBV10-3 with TRBJ2-5; possible D gene TRBD1, 6 bases. The CDR3 sequence is 13 residues long. Germline V gene data show CDR1 as ENHRY and CDR2 as SYGVKD. V was trimmed by 6 bases and J by 3 bases, leaving 11 bases between them.

This clonotype was detected a few times. V is TRBV12-3 or TRBV12-4 and J is TRBJ1-4; D is possibly TRBD1 (6 bases). The CDR3 is made up of 14 amino acids. The germline V and J ends were trimmed by 3 bases and 6 bases, with 11 bases remaining between them. CDR3 protein: CASSLSRGYEKLFF. CDR3 nucleotide sequence: TGTGCCAGCAGTTTGAGCAGGGGTTATGAAAAACTGTTTTTT.

V and J are TRBV20-1 and TRBJ2-1; D is unclear. Trimming took off 6 bases at V and 0 bases at J, with 15 bases between the two ends. CDR3 length: 15 residues. CDR1 is DFQATT and CDR2 is SNEGSKA in the germline V gene (reference sequence). The CDR3 nucleotides are TGCAGTGCAATCCCTCTAGGTCCCTCCTACAATGAGCAGTTCTTC. The encoded protein is CSAIPLGPSYNEQFF.

This sequence joins TRBV4-3 and TRBJ2-7; D perhaps matches TRBD1 (6 bases). The CDR3 consists of 15 residues. Trimming pared 1 base from V and 3 bases from J, leaving 13 bases between. Germline values: CDR1 LGHNA, CDR2 YSLEER. CDR3 loop: CASSQVLRGSYEQYF. For the CDR3, the DNA is TGCGCCAGCAGCCAAGTTCTCAGGGGAAGCTACGAGCAGTACTTC.

The chain links TRBV9 to TRBJ1-2; TRBD1 matches at 7 bases. The CDR3 consists of 13 residues. The V gene end was trimmed by 7 bases and the J gene end by 3 bases; junction bases not matched to a gene: 6. CDR1 and CDR2 from the germline V gene are SGDLS and YYNGEE. The CDR3 here is CASQRTGHYGYTF. CDR3 bases: TGTGCCAGCCAAAGGACAGGCCACTATGGCTACACCTTC. The whole variable domain, remainder taken from reference TRBV9 and TRBJ1-2, is DSGVTQTPKHLITATGQRVTLRCSPRSGDLSVYWYQQSLDQGLQFLIQYYNGEERAKGNILERFSAQQFPDLHSELNLSSLELGDSALYFCASQRTGHYGYTFGSGTRLTVV.

J is TRBJ2-3 and V is TRBV2, with TRBD2 matching 8 bases. The germline CDR1 and CDR2 sequences are SNHLY and FYNNEI. Trimming took 6 bases from V and 4 from J; bases not matched to a gene: 6. The CDR3 contains 14 residues. The CDR3 here is CASRDPGGADTQYF. CDR3 in DNA: TGTGCCAGCAGGGACCCGGGGGGGGCAGATACGCAGTATTTT.

This clonotype was found a few times. The rearrangement uses TRBV5-1 and TRBJ2-7, with 8 bases lining up with TRBD1. Trimming at V came to 4 bases and at J to 7 bases, leaving 10 bases not matched to a gene. This CDR3 has 14 amino acids. Per germline, CDR1 SGHRS and CDR2 YFSETQ. CDR3 in amino acids: CASSIRDRLGEQYF. The CDR3 bases are TGCGCCAGCAGCATCCGGGACAGGTTGGGAGAGCAGTACTTC.

This chain uses TRBV5-1 with TRBJ2-1; 13 bases align to TRBD2. CDR1 and CDR2 from the germline V gene are SGHRS and YFSETQ. The CDR3 consists of 20 residues. V was clipped by 2 bases and J by 0 bases; unmatched bases: 11. CDR3 residues: CASSFGVLAGGPRSYNEQFF. Written as DNA, the CDR3 is TGCGCCAGCAGCTTCGGAGTACTAGCGGGGGGGCCTCGCTCCTACAATGAGCAGTTCTTC.

This clonotype was counted between two and nine times. The chain is built from TRBV6-4 and TRBJ2-3; D not resolved. The CDR3 length is 14 residues. With 3 bases removed from V and 2 bases from J, the gap between germline ends came to 9 bases. Germline V gene data show CDR1 as MRHNA and CDR2 as SNTAGT. CDR3 in DNA: TGTGCCAGCAGTGAAGGGCAGGACACAGATACGCAGTATTTT. Translating gives CASSEGQDTDTQYF.

This chain links TRBV20-1 with TRBJ1-1; 8 nucleotides line up with TRBD1. This CDR3 is 13 amino acids long. Germline V gene data show CDR1 as DFQATT and CDR2 as SNEGSKA (reference sequence). Trimming removed 2 bases from V and 11 bases from J; junction bases left unmatched: 10. The chain's CDR3 is CSARSGTGRRAFF. The CDR3 nucleotides read TGCAGTGCTAGATCTGGGACAGGTCGGCGGGCTTTCTTT.